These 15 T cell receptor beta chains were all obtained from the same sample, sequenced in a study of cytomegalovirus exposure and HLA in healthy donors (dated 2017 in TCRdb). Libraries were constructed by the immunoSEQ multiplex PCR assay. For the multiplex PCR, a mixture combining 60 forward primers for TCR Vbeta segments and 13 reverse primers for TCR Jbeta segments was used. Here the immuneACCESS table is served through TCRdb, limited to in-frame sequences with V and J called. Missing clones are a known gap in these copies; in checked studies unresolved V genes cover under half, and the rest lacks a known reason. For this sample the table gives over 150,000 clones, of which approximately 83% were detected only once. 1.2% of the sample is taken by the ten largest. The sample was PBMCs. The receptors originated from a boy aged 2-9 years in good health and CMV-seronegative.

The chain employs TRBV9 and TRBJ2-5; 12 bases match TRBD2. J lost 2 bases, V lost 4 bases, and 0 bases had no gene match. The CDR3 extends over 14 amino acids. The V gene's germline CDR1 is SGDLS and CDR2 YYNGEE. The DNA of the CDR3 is TGTGCCAGCAGCCTAGCGGGGGGGCAAGAGACCCAGTACTTC. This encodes CASSLAGGQETQYF.

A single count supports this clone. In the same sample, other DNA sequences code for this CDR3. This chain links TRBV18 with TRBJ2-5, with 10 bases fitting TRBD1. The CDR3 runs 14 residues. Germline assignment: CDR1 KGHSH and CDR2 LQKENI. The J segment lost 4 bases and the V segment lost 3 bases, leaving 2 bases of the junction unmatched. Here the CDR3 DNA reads TGTGCCAGCTCACCCGGACAGGGGGGAGAGACCCAGTACTTC. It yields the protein CASSPGQGGETQYF.

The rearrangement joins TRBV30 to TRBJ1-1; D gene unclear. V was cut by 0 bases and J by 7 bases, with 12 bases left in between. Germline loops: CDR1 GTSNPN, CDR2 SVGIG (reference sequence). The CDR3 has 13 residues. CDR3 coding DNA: TGTGCCTGGAGTGTACCCTACCGAGATGAAGCTTTCTTT. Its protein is CAWSVPYRDEAFF. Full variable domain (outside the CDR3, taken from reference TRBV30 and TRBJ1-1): SQTIHQWPATLVQPVGSPLSLECTVEGTSNPNLYWYRQAAGRGLQLLFYSVGIGQISSEVPQNLSASRPQDRQFILSSKKLLLSDSGFYLCAWSVPYRDEAFFGQGTRLTVV.

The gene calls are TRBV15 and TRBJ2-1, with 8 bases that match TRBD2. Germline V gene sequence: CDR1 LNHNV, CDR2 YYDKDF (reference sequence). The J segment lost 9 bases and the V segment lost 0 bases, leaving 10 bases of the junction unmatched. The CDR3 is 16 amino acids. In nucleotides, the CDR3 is TGTGCCACCAGCAGAGATCGCGGTAGCGGGGTAGGTGAGCAGTTCTTC. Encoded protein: CATSRDRGSGVGEQFF.

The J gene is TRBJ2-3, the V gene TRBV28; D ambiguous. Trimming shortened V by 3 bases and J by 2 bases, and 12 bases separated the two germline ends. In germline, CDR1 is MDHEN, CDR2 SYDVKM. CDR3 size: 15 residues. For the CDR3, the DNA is TGTGCCAGCAGTTTCTGGGCCGACGACACAGATACGCAGTATTTT. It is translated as CASSFWADDTDTQYF.

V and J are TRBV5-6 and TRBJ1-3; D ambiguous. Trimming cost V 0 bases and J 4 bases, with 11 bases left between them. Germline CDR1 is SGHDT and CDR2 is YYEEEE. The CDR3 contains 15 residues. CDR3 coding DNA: TGTGCCAGCAGCTTGGAGAGCTACTTCGGAAACACCATATATTTT. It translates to CASSLESYFGNTIYF. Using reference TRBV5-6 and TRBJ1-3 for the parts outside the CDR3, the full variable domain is DAGVTQSPTHLIKTRGQQVTLRCSPKSGHDTVSWYQQALGQGPQFIFQYYEEEERQRGNFPDRFSGHQFPNYSSELNVNALLLGDSALYLCASSLESYFGNTIYFGEGSWLTVV.

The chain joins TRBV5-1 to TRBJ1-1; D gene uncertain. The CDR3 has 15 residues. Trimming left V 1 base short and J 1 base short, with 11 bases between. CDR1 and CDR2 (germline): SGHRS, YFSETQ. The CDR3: CASSLSRSENTEAFF. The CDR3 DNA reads TGCGCCAGCAGCTTGTCCCGCAGCGAGAACACTGAAGCTTTCTTT.

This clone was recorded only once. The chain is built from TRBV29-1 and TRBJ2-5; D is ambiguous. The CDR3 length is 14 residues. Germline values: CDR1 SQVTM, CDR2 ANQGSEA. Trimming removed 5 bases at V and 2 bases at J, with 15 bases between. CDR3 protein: CSVNEVSKQETQYF. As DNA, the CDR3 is TGCAGCGTTAACGAGGTTTCTAAGCAAGAGACCCAGTACTTC.

CDR3 residues: CATWAQQGYTF. CDR3 sequence (DNA): TGTGCCACCTGGGCCCAGCAAGGCTACACCTTC. The V gene is TRBV10-3, the J gene TRBJ1-2; D not certain. CDR1 is ENHRY, CDR2 SYGVKD, per germline. CDR3 length: 11 amino acids. Trimming stripped 10 bases from V and 8 bases from J, with 14 bases between.

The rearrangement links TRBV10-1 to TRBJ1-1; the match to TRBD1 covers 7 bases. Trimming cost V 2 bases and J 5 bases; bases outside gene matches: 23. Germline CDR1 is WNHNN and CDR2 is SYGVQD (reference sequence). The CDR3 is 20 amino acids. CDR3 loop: CASSEPPMTGIKAWGTEAFF. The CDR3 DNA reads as TGCGCCAGCAGTGAGCCCCCGATGACAGGGATCAAGGCATGGGGTACTGAAGCTTTCTTT.

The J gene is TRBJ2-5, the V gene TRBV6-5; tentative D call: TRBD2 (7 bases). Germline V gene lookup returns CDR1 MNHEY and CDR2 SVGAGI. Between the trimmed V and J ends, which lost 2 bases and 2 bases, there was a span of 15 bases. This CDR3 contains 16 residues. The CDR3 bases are TGTGCCAGCAGTTACGGGGGGGCGGCGGGGCAAGAGACCCAGTACTTC. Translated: CASSYGGAAGQETQYF.

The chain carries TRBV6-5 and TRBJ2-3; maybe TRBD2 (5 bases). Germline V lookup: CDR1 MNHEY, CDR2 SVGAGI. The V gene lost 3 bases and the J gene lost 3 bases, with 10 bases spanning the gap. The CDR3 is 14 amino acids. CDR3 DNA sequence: TGTGCCAGCAGTTATGAGAAGCGGACAGATACGCAGTATTTT. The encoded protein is CASSYEKRTDTQYF.

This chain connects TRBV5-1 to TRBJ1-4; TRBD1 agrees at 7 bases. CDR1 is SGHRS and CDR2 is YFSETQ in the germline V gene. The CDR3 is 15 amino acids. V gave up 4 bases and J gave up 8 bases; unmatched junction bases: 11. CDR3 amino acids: CASSLGTVGTEKLFF. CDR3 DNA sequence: TGCGCCAGCAGCCTGGGGACAGTCGGGACGGAAAAACTGTTTTTT.

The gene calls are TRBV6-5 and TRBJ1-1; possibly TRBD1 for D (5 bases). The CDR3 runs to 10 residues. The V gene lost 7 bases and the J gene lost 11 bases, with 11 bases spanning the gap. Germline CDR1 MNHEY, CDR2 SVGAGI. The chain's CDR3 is CASITGGAFF. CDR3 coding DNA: TGTGCCAGCATTACAGGAGGGGCTTTCTTT.

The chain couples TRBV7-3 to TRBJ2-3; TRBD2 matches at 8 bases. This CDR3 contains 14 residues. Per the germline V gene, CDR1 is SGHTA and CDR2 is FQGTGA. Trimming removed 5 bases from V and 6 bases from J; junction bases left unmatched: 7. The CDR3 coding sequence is TGTGCCAGCAGCATGAGCGGGAGTCTTGATACGCAGTATTTT. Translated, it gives CASSMSGSLDTQYF.